The next 3 T cell receptor beta chains were all read from a single sample in a study of OX40 agonist ivuxolimab in advanced cancers. The assay was immunoSEQ multiplex PCR, and TCRdb's table has in-frame clones only and misses some. The sample yields 68,000 or so clones, more than 80% seen once. The source material was CD4+ or CD8+ T cells sorted from blood, sampled in a trial of the OX40 agonist ivuxolimab. The source is an adult with an advanced solid tumor such as melanoma, head and neck, liver or kidney cancer.

The J gene is TRBJ1-2, the V gene TRBV7-2; possible D gene TRBD1, 5 bases. The CDR3 is made up of 14 amino acids. V lost 5 bases and J 6 bases, leaving 16 bases between the germline ends. Germline loops: CDR1 SGHTA, CDR2 FQGNSA. The CDR3 DNA is TGTGCCAGCAGCGCTCAGGGTAGGGGAAATGGCTACACCTTC. It codes for CASSAQGRGNGYTF.

This chain uses TRBV7-6 with TRBJ2-3, with D perhaps TRBD2 (6 bases). Per the germline V gene, CDR1 is SGHVS and CDR2 is FNYEAQ. V was pared by 0 bases and J by 0 bases, with 10 bases between. There are 16 residues in the CDR3. The CDR3 DNA sequence: TGTGCCAGCAGCTTAGCGAGGGCGGGGAGCACAGATACGCAGTATTTT. Protein sequence: CASSLARAGSTDTQYF.

The rearrangement joins TRBV5-1 to TRBJ2-2, with D tentatively TRBD2 (6 bases). Germline CDR1 is SGHRS and CDR2 is YFSETQ. The CDR3 contains 16 residues. Trimming stripped 2 bases from V and 1 base from J, with 12 bases between. Here the CDR3 reads CASSFSSTRNTGELFF. In nucleotides, the CDR3 is TGCGCCAGCAGCTTCTCCTCGACTAGGAACACCGGGGAGCTGTTTTTT.